Below, 10 T cell receptor beta chains from the same sample are listed, as sequenced in a study of identical twins. A single record per CDR3 protein comes from TCRdb applying MiXCR to the 5' RACE reads. Here the sample spans some 500,000 distinct CDR3 sequences, around a tenth being singletons. This same sample was also part of a study on yellow fever vaccine responses in identical twins.

What was sequenced was PBMCs. All receptors come from a woman aged 18 to 35 in good health.

V gene TRBV11-2 combines with J gene TRBJ2-1; TRBD2 matches 12 bases. The CDR3 is 16 amino acids. Per germline, CDR1 SGHAT and CDR2 FQNNGV. The V and J ends lost 4 bases and 8 bases, in that order; junction bases with no gene match: 9. CDR3 residues: CASSSRSSGRVDEQFF. CDR3 coding DNA: TGTGCCAGCAGCTCCCGTTCTAGCGGGAGGGTCGATGAGCAGTTCTTC. Full variable domain (rest looked up from reference TRBV11-2 and TRBJ2-1): EAGVAQSPRYKIIEKRQSVAFWCNPISGHATLYWYQQILGQGPKLLIQFQNNGVVDDSQLPKDRFSAERLKGVDSTLKIQPAKLEDSAVYLCASSSRSSGRVDEQFFGPGTRLTVL.

The chain couples TRBV19 to TRBJ1-2; TRBD1 agrees at 7 bases. Germline V gene data show CDR1 as LNHDA and CDR2 as SQIVND (reference sequence). This CDR3 contains 13 residues. V gave up 10 bases and J gave up 4 bases; unmatched junction bases: 9. The CDR3 protein is CATSRDSTYGYTF. The CDR3 DNA is TGTGCCACTAGCCGGGACAGCACCTATGGCTACACCTTC.

V and J are TRBV15 and TRBJ2-5; D possibly corresponds to TRBD2 (6 bases). Germline V gives CDR1 LNHNV, CDR2 YYDKDF (reference sequence). The CDR3 runs 16 residues. V gave up 3 bases and J gave up 4 bases, with 18 bases separating them. DNA for the CDR3: TGTGCCACCAGCAGTCCTACAGCGGGTAGACGAGAGACCCAGTACTTC. This sequence encodes CATSSPTAGRRETQYF. Using reference TRBV15 and TRBJ2-5 for the parts outside the CDR3, the full variable domain is DAMVIQNPRYQVTQFGKPVTLSCSQTLNHNVMYWYQQKSSQAPKLLFHYYDKDFNNEADTPDNFQSRRPNTSFCFLDIRSPGLGDTAMYLCATSSPTAGRRETQYFGPGTRLLVL.

The V gene is TRBV9, the J gene TRBJ1-5; D remains ambiguous. The V end was cut by 0 bases, the J end by 6 bases, with 7 bases between. Germline V gives CDR1 SGDLS, CDR2 YYNGEE. This CDR3 is built from 13 residues. The CDR3 spells CASSVGVSQPQHF. The CDR3 DNA follows: TGTGCCAGCAGCGTAGGCGTGTCTCAGCCCCAGCATTTT. The whole variable domain, remainder taken from reference TRBV9 and TRBJ1-5, is DSGVTQTPKHLITATGQRVTLRCSPRSGDLSVYWYQQSLDQGLQFLIQYYNGEERAKGNILERFSAQQFPDLHSELNLSSLELGDSALYFCASSVGVSQPQHFGDGTRLSIL.

This clonotype was found many times. The chain has TRBV20-1 and TRBJ2-2; 8 nucleotides agree with TRBD2. V was clipped by 0 bases and J by 7 bases; unmatched bases: 7. Looked up from germline, CDR1 is DFQATT and CDR2 is SNEGSKA (reference sequence). The CDR3 has 15 residues. CDR3 sequence: CSARDRRGGRGELFF. The DNA of the CDR3 is TGCAGTGCTAGAGATCGCCGGGGGGGCCGCGGGGAGCTGTTTTTT.

V is TRBV5-6 and J is TRBJ1-3; 7 bases line up with TRBD1. This CDR3 is built from 16 residues. Germline V gene data show CDR1 as SGHDT and CDR2 as YYEEEE. V dropped 2 bases and J dropped 1; count of bases not matched to a gene: 6. CDR3 sequence: CASSFRTTGSGNTIYF. CDR3 sequence (DNA): TGTGCCAGCAGCTTCAGAACGACAGGGTCTGGAAACACCATATATTTT.

In this sample, this clonotype turned up many times. The V gene is TRBV28, the J gene TRBJ2-7, with 12 bases identical to TRBD1. Germline V gene data show CDR1 as MDHEN and CDR2 as SYDVKM. V was pared by 4 bases and J by 1 base, with 2 bases of the junction left unmatched. The CDR3 loop spans 15 amino acids. CDR3 sequence reads: CASSSGQGASYEQYF. The CDR3 coding sequence is TGTGCCAGCAGTTCGGGACAGGGGGCTTCCTACGAGCAGTACTTC.

In this sample, this clonotype turned up many times. The rearrangement joins TRBV4-1 to TRBJ2-7, with 8 bases identical to TRBD2. The germline CDR1 and CDR2 sequences are MGHRA and YSYEKL. The CDR3 runs 15 residues. V lost 1 base and J lost 1; bases outside the gene matches: 3. The CDR3 DNA is TGCGCCAGCAGCCAAGCGGGACTAGTTTCCTACGAGCAGTACTTC. This sequence encodes CASSQAGLVSYEQYF.

This clonotype has just a few counts. This chain connects TRBV29-1 to TRBJ2-1; no clear D gene. Germline V gives CDR1 SQVTM, CDR2 ANQGSEA. Trimming took off 4 bases at V and 6 bases at J, with 16 bases between the two ends. The CDR3 totals 14 residues. This CDR3 is CSVALILNTNEQFF. The DNA of the CDR3 is TGCAGCGTTGCCCTAATACTAAATACCAATGAGCAGTTCTTC.

There are many counts of this clonotype. The rearrangement uses TRBV27 and TRBJ2-1, with D tentatively TRBD2 (5 bases). Looked up from germline, CDR1 is MNHEY and CDR2 is SMNVEV (reference sequence). The V and J ends lost 2 bases and 2 bases respectively, with 7 bases between them. The CDR3 consists of 14 residues. The DNA of the CDR3 is TGTGCCAGCAGTTTAGGACTCACCTACAATGAGCAGTTCTTC. This translates into CASSLGLTYNEQFF.